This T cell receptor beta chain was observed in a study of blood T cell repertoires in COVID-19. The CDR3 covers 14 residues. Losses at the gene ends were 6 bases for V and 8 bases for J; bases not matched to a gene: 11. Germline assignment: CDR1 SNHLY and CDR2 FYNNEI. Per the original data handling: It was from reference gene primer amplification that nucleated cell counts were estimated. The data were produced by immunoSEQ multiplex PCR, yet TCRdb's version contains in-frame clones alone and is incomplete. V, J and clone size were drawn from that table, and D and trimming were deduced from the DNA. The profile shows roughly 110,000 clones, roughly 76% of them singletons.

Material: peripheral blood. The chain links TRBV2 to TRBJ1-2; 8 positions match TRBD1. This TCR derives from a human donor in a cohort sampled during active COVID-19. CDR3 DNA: TGTGCCAGCAGACCTCCGGGACAGGCGTCAGGCTACACCTTC. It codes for CASRPPGQASGYTF.